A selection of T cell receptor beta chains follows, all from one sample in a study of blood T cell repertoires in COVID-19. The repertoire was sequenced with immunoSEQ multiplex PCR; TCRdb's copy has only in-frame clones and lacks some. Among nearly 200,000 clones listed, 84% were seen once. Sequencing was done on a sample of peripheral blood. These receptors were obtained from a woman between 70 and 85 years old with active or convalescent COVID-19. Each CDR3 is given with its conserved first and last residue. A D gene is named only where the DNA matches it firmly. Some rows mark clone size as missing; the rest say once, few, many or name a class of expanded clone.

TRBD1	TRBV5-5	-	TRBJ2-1	TGTGCCAGCAGCCCGGGACAGGGGTCCTACAATGAGCAGTTCTTC	CASSPGQGSYNEQFF
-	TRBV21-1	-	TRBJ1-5	TGTGCCAGCAGCTGGACAGCATATAGCAATCAGCCCCAGCATTTT	CASSWTAYSNQPQHF
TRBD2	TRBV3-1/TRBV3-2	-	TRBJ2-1	TGTGCCAGCTCACGTCGGGGGTCTAGCGGGTACAATGAGCAGTTCTTC	CASSRRGSSGYNEQFF
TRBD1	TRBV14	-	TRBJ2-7	TGTGCCAGCAGCCACCGGGACAGGGGGAGAGAGCAGTACTTC	CASSHRDRGREQYF
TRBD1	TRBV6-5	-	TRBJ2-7	TGTGCCAGCAGCTCTCGCTTGACAGGGCAGGCTAGTTCCCTCTTC	CASSSRLTGQASSLF
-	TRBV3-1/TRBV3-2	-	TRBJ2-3	TGTGCCAGCAGCCAAGATTGGGGCTCCACAGATACGCAGTATTTT	CASSQDWGSTDTQYF
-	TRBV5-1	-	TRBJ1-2	TGCGCCAGCAGCCAAATACCGGGGGACTATGGCTACACCTTC	CASSQIPGDYGYTF
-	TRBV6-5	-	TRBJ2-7	TGTGCCAGCAGAACAGGGTCTCCTTCCTACGAGCAGTACTTC	CASRTGSPSYEQYF
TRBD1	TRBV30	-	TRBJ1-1	TGTGCCTGGAGTACTGGACAGGCGAACACTGAAGCTTTCTTT	CAWSTGQANTEAFF
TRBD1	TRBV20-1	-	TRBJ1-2	TGCAGTGCTAGTACCCAGGGGGGAAGAGATGGCTACACCTTC	CSASTQGGRDGYTF
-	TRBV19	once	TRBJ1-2	TGTGCCAGTAGTACTACCCACGGGACGGACCCCGAGCAGGGGTATGGCTACACCTTC	CASSTTHGTDPEQGYGYTF
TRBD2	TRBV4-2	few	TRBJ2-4	TGTGCCAGCAGCCAAGATCCTACAGCGGGGGCCTTGAAAAACATTCAGTACTTC	CASSQDPTAGALKNIQYF
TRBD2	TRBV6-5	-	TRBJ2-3	TGTGCCAGCGAAGGGACTAGTGCTACAGATACGCAGTATTTT	CASEGTSATDTQYF
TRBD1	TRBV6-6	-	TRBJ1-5	TGTGCCAGCCGGGACAGGTTACAGCCCCAGCATTTT	CASRDRLQPQHF
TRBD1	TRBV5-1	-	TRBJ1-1	TGCGCCAGCAGCCCCCGCCCACAGGGGGCGAACACTGAAGCTTTCTTT	CASSPRPQGANTEAFF
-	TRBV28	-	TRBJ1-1	TGTGCCAGCAGTCCTCGGGGAGAAATTGGCGCTTTCTTT	CASSPRGEIGAFF
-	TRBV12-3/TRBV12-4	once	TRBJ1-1	TGTGCCAGCAACGGCAGGGGTGCTGAAGCTTTCTTT	CASNGRGAEAFF
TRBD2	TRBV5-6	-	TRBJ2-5	TGTGCCAGCAGCTTACTAGCGGGAGGCGGAGAGACCCAGTACTTC	CASSLLAGGGETQYF
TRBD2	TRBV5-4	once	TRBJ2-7	TGTGCCAGCAGCCCGGGACTAGCGCCGTACGAGCAGTACTTC	CASSPGLAPYEQYF
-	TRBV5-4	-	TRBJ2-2	TGTGCCAGCAGCTTGGCTTTGACAGCGAACACCGGGGAGCTGTTTTTT	CASSLALTANTGELFF
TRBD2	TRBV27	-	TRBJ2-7	TGTGCCAGCAGTTTCGGGACTAGAGGGTCCGAGCAGTACTTC	CASSFGTRGSEQYF
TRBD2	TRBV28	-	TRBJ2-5	TGTGCCAGCAGCCCCGGGGGGAGAGAGACCCAGTACTTC	CASSPGGRETQYF
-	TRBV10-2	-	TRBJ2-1	TGCGCCAGCAGTGAGAACGAGGGGGTTTCTACATCCTACAATGAGCAGTTCTTC	CASSENEGVSTSYNEQFF
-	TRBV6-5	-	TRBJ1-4	TGTGCCAGCAGGGCCTTTGACCCGCGGGAAAAACTGTTTTTT	CASRAFDPREKLFF
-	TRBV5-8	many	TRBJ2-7	TGTGCCAGCAGCTTGGACAGGGCAATAGGGGAGCAGTACTTC	CASSLDRAIGEQYF
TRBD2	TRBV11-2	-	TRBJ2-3	TGTGCCAGCAGCCTATTTTCTAGCGGGAGTAATCGGCCGCAGTATTTT	CASSLFSSGSNRPQYF
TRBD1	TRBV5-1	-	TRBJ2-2	TGCGCCAGCAGCTTCGCCCCAGGGGGAACCGGGGAGCTGTTTTTT	CASSFAPGGTGELFF
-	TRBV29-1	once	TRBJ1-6	TGCAGCGTTGAAGACAGGACGGGGTATAATTCACCCCTCCACTTT	CSVEDRTGYNSPLHF
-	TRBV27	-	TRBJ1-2	TGTGCCAGCAGTTTATCGGGGGGGTCCTATGGCTACACCTTC	CASSLSGGSYGYTF
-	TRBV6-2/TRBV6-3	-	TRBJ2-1	TGTGCCAGCAGTTACTCGGCTGTCTCCTACAATGAGCAGTTCTTC	CASSYSAVSYNEQFF
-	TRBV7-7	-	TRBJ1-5	TGTGCCAGCAGCTTAGTACAGGCCCGATATGACAATCAGCCCCAGCATTTT	CASSLVQARYDNQPQHF
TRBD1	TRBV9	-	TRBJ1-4	TGTGCCAGCAGCCTAGGAGGACAGGGAAATGAAAAACTGTTTTTT	CASSLGGQGNEKLFF
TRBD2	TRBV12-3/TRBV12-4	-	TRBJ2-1	TGTGCCAGCAGTTTAAGAGCGGGAGGGGAGCAGTTCTTC	CASSLRAGGEQFF
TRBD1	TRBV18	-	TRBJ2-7	TGTGCCAGCTCACCTCTTCAAAGACAGGGATTCTCCTACGAGCAGTACTTC	CASSPLQRQGFSYEQYF
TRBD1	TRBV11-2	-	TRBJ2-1	TGTGCCAGCAGCCCCCAGGGGACAGCTAATGAGCAGTTCTTC	CASSPQGTANEQFF
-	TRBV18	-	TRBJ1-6	TGTGCCAGCTCACCGACAGAGAATAATTCACCCCTCCACTTT	CASSPTENNSPLHF
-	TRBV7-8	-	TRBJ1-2	TGTGCCAGCAGCATTGGCGGCTGGCGTCCGGTCCTTAACTATGGCTACACCTTC	CASSIGGWRPVLNYGYTF
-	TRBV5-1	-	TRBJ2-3	TGCGCCAGCAGCTTGGCTGCAGGGGCGGGCACAGATACGCAGTATTTT	CASSLAAGAGTDTQYF
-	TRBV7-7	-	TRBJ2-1	TGTGCCAGCAGTGACTTGACTGCCGGGAGTGAGCAGTTCTTC	CASSDLTAGSEQFF
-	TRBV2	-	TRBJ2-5	TGTGCCAGCAGGTGGACAGAGAAAGAGACCCAGTACTTC	CASRWTEKETQYF
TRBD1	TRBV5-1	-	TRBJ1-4	TGCGCCAGCAGGTACACAACAGGGGGCCGTAATGAAAAACTGTTTTTT	CASRYTTGGRNEKLFF
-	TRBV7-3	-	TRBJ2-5	TGTGCCAGCAGCTTGCTAGCCGAAGAGACCCAGTACTTC	CASSLLAEETQYF
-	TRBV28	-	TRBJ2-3	TGTGCCAGCAGTTTACCCGCGCTGGGGAGGATCGGAGATACGCAGTATTTT	CASSLPALGRIGDTQYF
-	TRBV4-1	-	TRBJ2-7	TGCGCCAGCAGCCAAGCCGGGGGGCGCGCCTCCTACGAGCAGTACTTC	CASSQAGGRASYEQYF
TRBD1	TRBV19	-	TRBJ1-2	TGTGCCAGTAGCCTCTCCCAGGGGGCGCGTTATGGCTACACCTTC	CASSLSQGARYGYTF
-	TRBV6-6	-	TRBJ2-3	TGTGCCAGCAGTTACGAGTCCGTTACGCAGTATTTT	CASSYESVTQYF
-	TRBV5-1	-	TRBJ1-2	TGCGCCAGCAGCTTGGGGCCCGGCGGCGACTTGGGCTACACCTTC	CASSLGPGGDLGYTF
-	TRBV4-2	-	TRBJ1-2	TGTGCCAGCAGCCCGGGGGTTGAAACCTATGGCTACACCTTC	CASSPGVETYGYTF
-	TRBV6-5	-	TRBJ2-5	TGTGCCAGCAGTCAGCCTCGGGGGTCACGGGCCCAGTACTTC	CASSQPRGSRAQYF
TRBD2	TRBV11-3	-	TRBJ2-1	TGTGCCAGCAGCCACAGACTAGCGCCTGGGAATGAGCAGTTCTTC	CASSHRLAPGNEQFF
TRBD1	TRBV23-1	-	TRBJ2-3	TGCGCCAGCAGTCAATCCATCCCGGGACAGGGATTCGATACGCAGTATTTT	CASSQSIPGQGFDTQYF
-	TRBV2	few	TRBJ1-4	TGTGCCACATCCCGGAATGTGGGGGGTGAAAAACTGTTTTTT	CATSRNVGGEKLFF
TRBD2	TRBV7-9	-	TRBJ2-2	TGTGCCAGCAGCGAACCGGGACTAGCGGGACCGAACACCGGGGAGCTGTTTTTT	CASSEPGLAGPNTGELFF
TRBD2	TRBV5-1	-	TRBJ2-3	TGCGCCAGCAGTGCCAGCGGGAGAGAGACAGATACGCAGTATTTT	CASSASGRETDTQYF
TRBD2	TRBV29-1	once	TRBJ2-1	TGCAGCCTCGGGACTAGCGGTAATGAGCAGTTCTTC	CSLGTSGNEQFF
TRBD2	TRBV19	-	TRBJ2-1	TGTGCCAGTAGTGAGGTCCGGCTAGCGGGAGTCTACAATGAGCAGTTCTTC	CASSEVRLAGVYNEQFF
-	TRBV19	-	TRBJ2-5	TGTGCCAGTGCCGAGCCGGGGTCGACCCAGTACTTC	CASAEPGSTQYF
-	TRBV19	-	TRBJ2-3	TGTGCCAGTAGCCCGACGAGGCGGGACCCCACAGATACGCAGTATTTT	CASSPTRRDPTDTQYF
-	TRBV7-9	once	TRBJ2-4	TGTGCCAGCAGCCCCCCAATAGCCAAAAACATTCAGTACTTC	CASSPPIAKNIQYF
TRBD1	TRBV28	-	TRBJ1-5	TGTGCCAGCAGTTCTACAGGGGGATATCAGCCCCAGCATTTT	CASSSTGGYQPQHF